Following are 31 T cell receptor beta chains from one sample sequenced in a study of cytomegalovirus exposure and HLA in healthy donors. This PCR relied on a set of 60 Vbeta primers and 13 Jbeta primers. Only in-frame clones appear in the TCRdb table, and some are missing; sequencing was by immunoSEQ multiplex PCR. The sample shows roughly 100,000 clones, less than 85% of them seen only once. Sequenced: PBMCs. The source of these receptors is a woman in her late teens or twenties in good health and CMV-seropositive.

The chain joins TRBV7-2 to TRBJ2-7, with D tentatively TRBD2 (6 bases). Trimming shortened V by 4 bases and J by 3 bases, and 10 bases separated the two germline ends. Germline lookup yields CDR1 SGHTA and CDR2 FQGNSA. CDR3 length: 13 amino acids. DNA of the CDR3: TGTGCCAGCAGCTCCGCGCGGGACTACGAGCAGTACTTC. It encodes CASSSARDYEQYF.

The V and J genes are TRBV10-3 and TRBJ2-1, with TRBD1 identical over 7 bases. Germline assignment: CDR1 ENHRY and CDR2 SYGVKD. With 6 bases clipped from V and 8 bases from J, the junction kept 13 bases outside the gene matches. This CDR3 contains 15 residues. The CDR3 region is CAISRGGLTRDEQFF. The CDR3 region has the DNA TGTGCCATCAGCCGAGGGGGCCTGACGAGGGATGAGCAGTTCTTC.

This clone was found a few times. This chain joins TRBV29-1 and TRBJ1-1; D possibly corresponds to TRBD1 (6 bases). The CDR3 contains 14 residues. V lost 2 bases and J 3 bases, leaving 13 bases between the germline ends. Germline-derived CDR1 and CDR2 are SQVTM and ANQGSEA. Here the CDR3 reads CSVEWGLVDTEAFF. The CDR3 DNA reads as TGCAGCGTTGAATGGGGGCTGGTCGACACTGAAGCTTTCTTT.

This clone appeared a few times. The V gene is TRBV21-1, the J gene TRBJ1-1; TRBD1 is the table's D call, not checked against the DNA. TRBV21-1 is designated a pseudogene. The CDR3 contains 13 residues. The CDR3 sequence is CASSGLLNTEAFF. Written as DNA, the CDR3 is TGTGCCAGCAGCGGGCTCCTGAACACTGAAGCTTTCTTT.

The V and J genes are TRBV19 and TRBJ2-6, with 9 bases aligning to TRBD1. In germline, CDR1 is LNHDA, CDR2 SQIVND (reference sequence). Trimming cost V 5 bases and J 2 bases; bases outside gene matches: 16. This CDR3 contains 20 residues. The CDR3 nucleotides are TGTGCCAGTAGTGCCCGATTTTCCGGGACAGGGTCACCTGGGGCCAACGTCCTGACTTTC. Protein product: CASSARFSGTGSPGANVLTF.

The V gene is TRBV29-1, the J gene TRBJ2-4; possibly TRBD2 for D (5 bases). V lost 6 bases and J 7 bases, leaving 16 bases between the germline ends. The length of the CDR3 is 13 residues. Germline V gene sequence: CDR1 SQVTM, CDR2 ANQGSEA. The CDR3 DNA sequence: TGCAGCGTCCTCAGTCGTACGGGGAACATTCAGTACTTC. Translation: CSVLSRTGNIQYF.

This clone was observed a few times. This CDR3 reads CASSLYGFNEQFF. The CDR3 DNA is TGCGCCAGCAGCTTGTACGGGTTCAATGAGCAGTTCTTC. The V call is TRBV5-1, the J call TRBJ2-1; no clear D gene. The CDR3 sequence is 13 residues long. V was shortened by 1 base and J by 6 bases, with 8 bases between the two germline ends. CDR1 is SGHRS, CDR2 YFSETQ, per germline.

Note on this clone: Additional DNA sequences in this sample encode the identical CDR3. The rearrangement uses TRBV30 and TRBJ1-6; no clear D. This CDR3 has 12 amino acids. Trimming took off 5 bases at V and 9 bases at J, with 11 bases between the two ends. Per germline, CDR1 GTSNPN and CDR2 SVGIG (reference sequence). The CDR3 spells CAWGQLGSPLHF. CDR3 sequence (DNA): TGTGCCTGGGGGCAGCTTGGTTCACCCCTCCACTTT.

CDR3 coding DNA: TGCAGCGTGGATCACGGAGGGAACACTGAAGCTTTCTTT. This gives the protein CSVDHGGNTEAFF. The genes are TRBV29-1 and TRBJ1-1, with unresolved D. There are 13 residues in the CDR3. Germline V CDR1 and CDR2: SQVTM, ANQGSEA. V shed 6 bases and J shed 1 base, with 12 bases lying between them.

V usage is TRBV28 and J usage is TRBJ1-5, with 7 positions matching TRBD1. Germline loops: CDR1 MDHEN, CDR2 SYDVKM. The CDR3 length is 13 residues. V trimming: 6 bases; J trimming: 6 bases; junction bases outside the gene matches: 5. The CDR3 loop reads CASSSGQIQPQHF. The CDR3 DNA is TGTGCCAGCAGCTCGGGACAGATTCAGCCCCAGCATTTT.

This chain links TRBV10-2 with TRBJ2-5; D is perhaps TRBD1 (6 bases). Germline V CDR1 and CDR2: WSHSY, SAAADI. Trimming removed 6 bases from V and 5 bases from J, with 10 bases in between. CDR3 size: 12 residues. The CDR3 DNA sequence: TGCGCCAGCAGGGGGGCTAGCGAGACCCAGTACTTC. It is translated as CASRGASETQYF.

This chain links TRBV5-4 with TRBJ1-6, with 11 bases identical to TRBD1. CDR1 is SGHNT and CDR2 is YYREEE in the germline V gene (reference sequence). CDR3 length: 15 amino acids. V trimming: 4 bases; J trimming: 7 bases; junction bases outside the gene matches: 4. CDR3 bases: TGTGCCAGCAGCGGACAGGGGGCTGCGAATTCACCCCTCCACTTT. It is translated as CASSGQGAANSPLHF.

The V call is TRBV6-5, the J call TRBJ2-1; possibly TRBD2 for D (6 bases). Germline assignment: CDR1 MNHEY and CDR2 SVGAGI. There are 15 residues in the CDR3. V lost 4 bases to trimming and J lost 5 bases, with 15 bases between them. The CDR3 is CASSSLGLTDNEQFF. In DNA, the CDR3 is TGTGCCAGCAGTTCCCTGGGACTGACAGACAATGAGCAGTTCTTC.

This clone was recorded once. The chain carries TRBV27 and TRBJ2-7; 9 bases line up with TRBD2. With 6 bases clipped from V and 2 bases from J, the junction kept 8 bases outside the gene matches. CDR1 MNHEY and CDR2 SMNVEV come from the germline V gene (reference sequence). The CDR3 has 15 amino acids. Written as DNA, the CDR3 is TGTGCCAGCAGCACCTTAGCGGGGGCAGCCTACGAGCAGTACTTC. Protein product: CASSTLAGAAYEQYF.

This sequence joins TRBV6-1 and TRBJ2-5; 15 bases line up with TRBD2. CDR3 length equals 15 residues. J gave up 4 bases and V 5 bases, and 2 bases lay outside the gene matches. Germline V gene data show CDR1 as MNHNS and CDR2 as SASEGT. The CDR3 loop reads CASSWTSGGGETQYF. CDR3 in DNA: TGTGCCAGCAGTTGGACTAGCGGGGGGGGAGAGACCCAGTACTTC.

The chain joins TRBV28 to TRBJ2-7; 13 nucleotides match TRBD2. Germline trimming cut 1 base from V and 5 bases from J; bases unmatched to any gene: 8. Germline V gene sequence: CDR1 MDHEN, CDR2 SYDVKM. There are 17 residues in the CDR3. The CDR3 coding sequence is TGTGCCAGCAGTTTATTTGGGACTAGCGGGGCCAGACACGAGCAGTACTTC. It translates to CASSLFGTSGARHEQYF.

The chain is built from TRBV28 and TRBJ1-1; tentative D call: TRBD1 (6 bases). V was trimmed by 6 bases and J by 1 base, leaving 15 bases between them. This CDR3 contains 15 residues. Germline lookup yields CDR1 MDHEN and CDR2 SYDVKM. As DNA, the CDR3 is TGTGCCAGCAGGGATCGGGACATCAAGAACACTGAAGCTTTCTTT. It codes for CASRDRDIKNTEAFF.

V gene TRBV6-1 combines with J gene TRBJ2-7; 8 bases are a match to TRBD2. The germline CDR1 and CDR2 sequences are MNHNS and SASEGT. The CDR3 has 15 residues. Trimming cost V 2 bases and J 5 bases; bases outside gene matches: 8. The DNA for the CDR3 is TGTGCCAGCAGTGAAAGTATAGCGGGATGGAACGAGCAGTACTTC. It yields the protein CASSESIAGWNEQYF.

This rearrangement joins TRBV30 to TRBJ2-7, with 10 bases lining up with TRBD2. This CDR3 is 14 amino acids long. After removal of 5 bases from V and 5 bases from J, the junction contained 9 bases not matched to a gene. Germline CDR1 and CDR2: GTSNPN and SVGIG (reference sequence). The CDR3 region has the DNA TGTGCCTGGTGTGCCGGGACTAGCGTAAACGAGCAGTACTTC. Its translation is CAWCAGTSVNEQYF.

The chain uses TRBV6-6 and TRBJ2-1; 7 bases are a match to TRBD2. V lost 2 bases and J lost 6; bases outside the gene matches: 10. Per the germline V gene, CDR1 is MNHNY and CDR2 is SVGAGI (reference sequence). The CDR3 spans 16 residues. The CDR3 is CASSYAAGDGRNEQFF. The CDR3 region has the DNA TGTGCCAGCAGTTACGCGGCGGGAGATGGGCGCAATGAGCAGTTCTTC.

The V gene is TRBV27, the J gene TRBJ2-7, with 14 bases matching TRBD2. V trimming: 3 bases; J trimming: 6 bases; junction bases outside the gene matches: 7. The CDR3 loop spans 16 amino acids. Germline assignment: CDR1 MNHEY and CDR2 SMNVEV (reference sequence). The CDR3 region is CASSFRPGLAGVEQYF. The CDR3 DNA reads TGTGCCAGCAGTTTTCGTCCGGGACTAGCGGGAGTCGAGCAGTACTTC.

The chain is built from TRBV7-6 and TRBJ2-7; 8 positions match TRBD1. Trimming cost V 5 bases and J 7 bases; bases outside gene matches: 7. Germline V CDR1 and CDR2: SGHVS, FNYEAQ. The length of the CDR3 is 13 residues. The CDR3 region has the DNA TGTGCCAGCAGCCCTCGGACAGGGTTGGAGCAGTACTTC. Protein product: CASSPRTGLEQYF.

The chain uses TRBV28 and TRBJ1-5; TRBD1 might be the D (5 bases). The CDR3 extends over 13 amino acids. V was clipped by 6 bases and J by 1 base, with 7 bases between them. Germline V gene sequence: CDR1 MDHEN, CDR2 SYDVKM. CDR3 residues: CASRNRSNQPQHF. DNA for the CDR3: TGTGCCAGCAGAAACAGGAGCAATCAGCCCCAGCATTTT.

The chain uses TRBV6-1 and TRBJ2-6; D gene unclear. Germline CDR1 is MNHNS and CDR2 is SASEGT. The V end lost 9 bases, the J end lost 4 bases, and 13 bases lay between the germline ends. The CDR3 length is 14 residues. The CDR3 region is CASRLESGANVLTF. The CDR3 nucleotides are TGTGCCAGTAGGCTGGAGTCCGGGGCCAACGTCCTGACTTTC.

The chain recombines TRBV5-1 with TRBJ1-1, with 10 positions matching TRBD1. The V gene's germline CDR1 is SGHRS and CDR2 YFSETQ. Unmatched junction bases numbered 14, after V lost 1 base and J lost 8 bases. This CDR3 contains 17 residues. The chain's CDR3 is CASSLFSGTGEIGEAFF. The DNA for the CDR3 is TGCGCCAGCAGCTTGTTTTCCGGGACAGGGGAAATAGGCGAAGCTTTCTTT.

This clone was recorded a few times. The chain recombines TRBV27 with TRBJ1-5, with TRBD1 as a possible D gene (5 bases). Germline-derived CDR1 and CDR2 are MNHEY and SMNVEV (reference sequence). V was pared by 6 bases and J by 3 bases, with 15 bases between. This CDR3 region has 15 residues. The CDR3 bases are TGTGCCAGCAGCTTGGGGGGATATGTCAATCAGCCCCAGCATTTT. Residues: CASSLGGYVNQPQHF.

The CDR3 here is CASSSGTYEQYF. The DNA of the CDR3 is TGCGCCAGCAGTAGCGGAACCTACGAGCAGTACTTC. This chain joins TRBV10-1 and TRBJ2-7; D possibly corresponds to TRBD2 (5 bases). The germline V and J ends were trimmed by 5 bases and 2 bases, with 7 bases remaining between them. CDR1 is WNHNN and CDR2 is SYGVQD in the germline V gene (reference sequence). This CDR3 contains 12 residues.

This clone was counted a few times. The chain has TRBV7-2 and TRBJ2-1; D gene uncertain. CDR1 SGHTA and CDR2 FQGNSA come from the germline V gene. Trimming removed 1 base at V and 6 bases at J, with 13 bases between. This CDR3 spans 15 amino acids. The CDR3 region is CASSLGPGTFNEQFF. Here the CDR3 DNA reads TGTGCCAGCAGCTTAGGGCCTGGTACCTTCAATGAGCAGTTCTTC.

This chain uses TRBV30 with TRBJ1-2, with 8 bases that match TRBD1. Germline loops: CDR1 GTSNPN, CDR2 SVGIG (reference sequence). The CDR3 covers 12 residues. After removal of 4 bases from V and 12 bases from J, the junction contained 10 bases not matched to a gene. CDR3 sequence: CAWKTGERGHTF. Written as DNA, the CDR3 is TGTGCCTGGAAGACAGGGGAACGTGGACACACCTTC.

This rearrangement joins TRBV18 to TRBJ1-5; D call uncertain. With 1 base removed from V and 2 bases from J, the gap between germline ends came to 12 bases. Germline values: CDR1 KGHSH, CDR2 LQKENI. CDR3 size: 16 residues. DNA for the CDR3: TGTGCCAGCTCACCACAGATTTTGGAGGGCAATCAGCCCCAGCATTTT. This translates into CASSPQILEGNQPQHF.

The rearrangement links TRBV30 to TRBJ2-7, with a weak D call TRBD2 (5 bases). CDR3 length: 12 residues. V was shortened by 0 bases and J by 7 bases, with 10 bases between the two germline ends. Germline CDR1 and CDR2: GTSNPN and SVGIG (reference sequence). DNA for the CDR3: TGTGCCTGGAGTGTACGAGGAGGTGAGCAGTACTTC. Protein: CAWSVRGGEQYF.